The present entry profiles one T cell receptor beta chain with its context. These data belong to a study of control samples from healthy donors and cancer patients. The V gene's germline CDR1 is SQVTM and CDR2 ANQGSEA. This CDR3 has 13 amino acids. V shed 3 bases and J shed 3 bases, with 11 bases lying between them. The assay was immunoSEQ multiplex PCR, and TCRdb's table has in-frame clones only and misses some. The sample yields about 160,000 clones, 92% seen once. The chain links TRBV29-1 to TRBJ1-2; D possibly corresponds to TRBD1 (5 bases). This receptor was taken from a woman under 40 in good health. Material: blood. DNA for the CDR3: TGCAGCGTTGATGTTGGGACGGACTATGGCTACACCTTC. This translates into CSVDVGTDYGYTF.